This record concerns one TCR beta chain sequence. The antigen is unknown. Each CD8+ T cell subset was flow-sorted in triplicate. Every sort contained 250,000 to 300,000 cells. Naivety in CD8+ T cells corresponded to a CD45RO-CCR7+CD27+CD95- phenotype. The CDR3 contains 17 residues. Germline V gene data show CDR1 as MNHNY and CDR2 as SVGAGI (reference sequence). The sample originates from a study of CXCR3-negative and CXCR3-positive naive CD8 T cells. Through 5' RACE with UMI labels, the TRB cDNA libraries were prepared. TCRdb re-called the 5' RACE reads; every CDR3 protein appears as one record, without DNA. The listing contains 70,000 to 95,000 distinct CDR3 sequences. Study-wide points: Greater hydrophobicity was found in TRB CDR3s of CXCR3-positive naive cells than of CXCR3-negative naive cells. Researchers report CXCR3 expression partially decreased after cryopreservation, with fresh PBMCs used in most assays.

The V and J genes are TRBV6-6 and TRBJ2-7; TCRdb's D gene call, TRBD2, goes unchecked for lack of DNA. The sample consisted of naive CXCR3- CD8+ T cells from blood. This sample's subset: CD45RO-CCR7+CD27+CD95- naive CD8+ T cells lacking CXCR3 (TNR3-). The TCR comes from a human donor in good health. Some clones in this sample may be carry-over from other donors' samples. CDR3 in amino acids: CASTFGGASGTNYEQYF.